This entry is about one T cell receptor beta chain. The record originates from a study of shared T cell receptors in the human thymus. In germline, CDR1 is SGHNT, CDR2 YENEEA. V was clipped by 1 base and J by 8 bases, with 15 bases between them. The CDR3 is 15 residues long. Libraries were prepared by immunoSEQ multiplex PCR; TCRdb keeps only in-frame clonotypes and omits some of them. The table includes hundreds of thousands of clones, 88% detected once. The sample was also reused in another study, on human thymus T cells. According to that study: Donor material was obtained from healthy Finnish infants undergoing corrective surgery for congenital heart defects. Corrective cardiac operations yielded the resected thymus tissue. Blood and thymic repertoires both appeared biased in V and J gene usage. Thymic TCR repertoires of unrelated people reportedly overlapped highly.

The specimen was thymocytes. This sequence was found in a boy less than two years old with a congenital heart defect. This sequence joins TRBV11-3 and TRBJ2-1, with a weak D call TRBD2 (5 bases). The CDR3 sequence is CASSLVLAKIHEQFF. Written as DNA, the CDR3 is TGTGCCAGCAGCTTAGTGCTAGCAAAGATCCATGAGCAGTTCTTC.